The clone carrying this T cell receptor (beta chain) turned up a few times. The CDR3 sequence is 12 residues long. Trimming at V came to 1 base and at J to 9 bases, leaving 2 bases not matched to a gene. Original analysis: Reference gene primer amplification gave estimated nucleated cell counts. Method: immunoSEQ multiplex PCR; TCRdb's copy keeps in-frame clones and lacks some. V and J calls and clone size come straight from that table; D and trimming were deduced from the DNA. The table shows approximately 290,000 clones, with around 87% occurring only once. The source of the sample is a study of blood T cell repertoires in COVID-19.

The clonotype originates from a man between 18 and 35 years old with active or convalescent COVID-19. The material sequenced was peripheral blood. The V call is TRBV12-3 or TRBV12-4, the J call TRBJ1-2, with 7 nucleotides matching TRBD1. For the CDR3, the DNA is TGTGCCAGCAGTTTAGGGGACAGTAGCTACACCTTC. Translated: CASSLGDSSYTF.